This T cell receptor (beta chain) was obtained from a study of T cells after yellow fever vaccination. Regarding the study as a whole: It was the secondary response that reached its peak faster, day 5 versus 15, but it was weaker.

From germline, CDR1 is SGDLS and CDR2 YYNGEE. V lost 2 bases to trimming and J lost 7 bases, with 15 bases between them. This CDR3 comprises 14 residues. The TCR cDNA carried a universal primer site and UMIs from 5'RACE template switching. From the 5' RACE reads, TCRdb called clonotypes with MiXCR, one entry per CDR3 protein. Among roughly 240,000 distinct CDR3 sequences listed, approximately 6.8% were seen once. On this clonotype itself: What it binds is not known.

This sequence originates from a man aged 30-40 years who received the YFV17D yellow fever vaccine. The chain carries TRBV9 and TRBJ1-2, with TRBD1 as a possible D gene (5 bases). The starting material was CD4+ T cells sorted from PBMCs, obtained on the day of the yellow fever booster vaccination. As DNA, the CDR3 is TGTGCCAGCAGCGTCGATCAGGGTGCCCGTGGCTACACCTTC. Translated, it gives CASSVDQGARGYTF.